These 10 T cell receptor beta chains originate from one sample sequenced in a study of T cell repertoires in cytomegalovirus infection. TCRdb processed the reads anew with MiXCR; each CDR3 protein has one entry. This table has about 830,000 distinct CDR3 sequences, about 31% appearing once. These receptors are not linked to any known antigen. The sequences come from cultured CD8+ T cells from PBMCs, collected from culture after CMV antigen stimulation. The source is a human donor in good health (CMV status not recorded). Some clones in this sample may be carry-over from other donors' samples.

This clonotype was seen a handful of times. The rearrangement joins TRBV9 to TRBJ2-3, with unresolved D. Germline V CDR1 and CDR2: SGDLS, YYNGEE. V was trimmed by 0 bases and J by 9 bases, leaving 8 bases between them. The CDR3 sequence is 12 residues long. Here the CDR3 reads CASSVGGKTQYF. The CDR3 region has the DNA TGTGCCAGCAGCGTAGGAGGAAAGACGCAGTATTTT.

This clonotype has only a few counts. The genes are TRBV28 and TRBJ2-7; 12 bases match TRBD1. Germline V gives CDR1 MDHEN, CDR2 SYDVKM. This CDR3 contains 15 residues. J was trimmed by 3 bases and V by 2 bases; bases with no gene match: 2. The CDR3 DNA sequence: TGTGCCAGCAGTTTAAGGGACAGGGGGCTCTACGAGCAGTACTTC. Protein: CASSLRDRGLYEQYF. The full variable domain, completed using reference TRBV28 and TRBJ2-7, is DVKVTQSSRYLVKRTGEKVFLECVQDMDHENMFWYRQDPGLGLRLIYFSYDVKMKEKGDIPEGYSVSREKKERFSLILESASTNQTSMYLCASSLRDRGLYEQYFGPGTRLTVT.

The J gene is TRBJ1-1, the V gene TRBV12-3 or TRBV12-4, with a possible D match to TRBD1 (5 bases). The germline V and J ends were trimmed by 5 bases and 1 base, with 14 bases remaining between them. This CDR3 comprises 15 residues. The CDR3 protein is CASSPARGENTEAFF. The CDR3 region has the DNA TGTGCCAGCAGTCCGGCACGGGGCGAGAACACTGAAGCTTTCTTT.

Of note for this clonotype: The junction departs from germline at one end; a sequencing error may be responsible. The rearrangement joins TRBV27 to TRBJ1-1; the D gene is possibly TRBD1 (5 bases). The CDR3 extends over 13 amino acids. Germline CDR1 MNHEY, CDR2 SMNVEV (reference sequence). The DNA of the CDR3 is TGTGTCAGCAGTCCGCCGGGCCAGGGAGAAGCTTTCTTT. Translated: CVSSPPGQGEAFF.

The chain is built from TRBV7-9 and TRBJ1-1; D is possibly TRBD1 (6 bases). Trimming left V 5 bases short and J 8 bases short, with 6 bases between. Germline V CDR1 and CDR2: SEHNR, FQNEAQ (reference sequence). The CDR3 totals 10 residues. As DNA, the CDR3 is TGTGCCAGCAGCGGACAGGAAGCTTTCTTT. The encoded protein is CASSGQEAFF. The whole variable domain, filled in from reference TRBV7-9 and TRBJ1-1, reads DTGVSQNPRHKITKRGQNVTFRCDPISEHNRLYWYRQTLGQGPEFLTYFQNEAQLEKSRLLSDRFSAERPKGSFSTLEIQRTEQGDSAMYLCASSGQEAFFGQGTRLTVV.

The rearrangement uses TRBV6-6 and TRBJ2-2; 7 nucleotides match TRBD1. Germline V gives CDR1 MNHNY, CDR2 SVGAGI (reference sequence). V was pared by 2 bases and J by 0 bases, with 3 bases of the junction left unmatched. The CDR3 covers 16 residues. This chain's CDR3 is CASSYEGTANTGELFF. CDR3 sequence (DNA): TGTGCCAGCAGTTACGAAGGGACAGCGAACACCGGGGAGCTGTTTTTT.

The chain employs TRBV19 and TRBJ1-3, with D possibly TRBD1 on 5 matching bases. Germline V gene sequence: CDR1 LNHDA, CDR2 SQIVND (reference sequence). The CDR3 is made up of 15 amino acids. V was pared by 7 bases and J by 1 base, with 14 bases between. This CDR3 reads CASTPSGTSGNTIYF. The CDR3 region has the DNA TGTGCCAGTACCCCCTCGGGGACTTCTGGAAACACCATATATTTT.

This clonotype has a handful of counts. The chain links TRBV10-1 to TRBJ2-1, with TRBD2 matching over 13 bases. The CDR3 consists of 15 residues. Germline CDR1 is WNHNN and CDR2 is SYGVQD (reference sequence). V was pared by 2 bases and J by 7 bases, with 2 bases of the junction left unmatched. The CDR3 coding sequence is TGCGCCAGCAGTGAGACTAGCGGGGGGGCAAATGAGCAGTTCTTC. Its translation is CASSETSGGANEQFF.

The gene calls are TRBV2 and TRBJ2-1; possible D gene TRBD1, 5 bases. Between the trimmed V and J ends, which lost 10 bases and 4 bases, there was a span of 26 bases. The CDR3 length is 17 residues. CDR1 and CDR2 (germline): SNHLY, FYNNEI. CDR3 sequence reads: CATLKAGQVRGYNEQFF. CDR3 in DNA: TGTGCCACCCTTAAAGCCGGCCAGGTTAGGGGTTACAATGAGCAGTTCTTC.

This sequence joins TRBV11-1 and TRBJ2-1; maybe TRBD2 (6 bases). Trimming took 3 bases from V and 0 from J, leaving 18 bases between them. CDR1 SGHAT and CDR2 FQDESV come from the germline V gene (reference sequence). The CDR3 contains 18 residues. The CDR3 is CASSLSSPGLSSYNEQFF. CDR3 bases: TGTGCCAGCAGCTTGTCTTCGCCGGGACTCAGCTCCTACAATGAGCAGTTCTTC. The whole variable domain, filled in from reference TRBV11-1 and TRBJ2-1, reads EAEVAQSPRYKITEKSQAVAFWCDPISGHATLYWYRQILGQGPELLVQFQDESVVDDSQLPKDRFSAERLKGVDSTLKIQPAELGDSAMYLCASSLSSPGLSSYNEQFFGPGTRLTVL.